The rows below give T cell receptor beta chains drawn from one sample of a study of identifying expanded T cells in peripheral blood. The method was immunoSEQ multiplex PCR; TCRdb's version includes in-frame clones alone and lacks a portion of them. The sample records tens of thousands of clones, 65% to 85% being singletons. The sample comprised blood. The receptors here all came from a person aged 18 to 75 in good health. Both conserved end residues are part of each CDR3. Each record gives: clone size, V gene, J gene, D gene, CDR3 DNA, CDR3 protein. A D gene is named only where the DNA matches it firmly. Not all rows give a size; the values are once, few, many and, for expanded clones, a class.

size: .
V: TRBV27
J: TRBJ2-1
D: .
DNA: TGTGCCAGCAGTAGAACCGACCCTTACAATGAGCAGTTCTTC
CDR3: CASSRTDPYNEQFF

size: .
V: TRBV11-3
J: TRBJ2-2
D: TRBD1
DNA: TGTGCCAGCAGCTCCGGGGCATGGGACAGGGGCACCGGGGAGCTGTTTTTT
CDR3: CASSSGAWDRGTGELFF

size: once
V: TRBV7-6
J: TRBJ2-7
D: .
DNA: TGTGCCAGCAGCTTAGCAGGGTCCTACGAGCAGTACTTC
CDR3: CASSLAGSYEQYF

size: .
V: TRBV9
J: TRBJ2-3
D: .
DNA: TGTGCCAGCAGCGTACAGGAGAGGGATACGCAGTATTTT
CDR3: CASSVQERDTQYF

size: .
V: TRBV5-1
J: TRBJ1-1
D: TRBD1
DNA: TGCGCCAGCAGCATCCGACAGGGGCCTGGGAACACTGAAGCTTTCTTT
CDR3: CASSIRQGPGNTEAFF

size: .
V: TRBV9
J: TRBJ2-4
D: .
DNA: TGTGCCAGCAGCGTAGCGCGGGACGGAAACATTCAGTACTTC
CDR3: CASSVARDGNIQYF

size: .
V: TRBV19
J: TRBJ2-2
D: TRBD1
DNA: TGTGCCAGTACTAGGACAGGGGAGAGTACCGGGGAGCTGTTTTTT
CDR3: CASTRTGESTGELFF

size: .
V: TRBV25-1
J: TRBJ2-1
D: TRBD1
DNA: TGTGCCAGCAGTTGGACCGGGACAGGGATATACAATGAGCAGTTCTTC
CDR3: CASSWTGTGIYNEQFF

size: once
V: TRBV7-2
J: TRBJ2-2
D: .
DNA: TGTGCCAGCAGCTTTACACGGTACACCGGGGAGCTGTTTTTT
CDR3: CASSFTRYTGELFF

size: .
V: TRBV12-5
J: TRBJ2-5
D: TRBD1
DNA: TGTGCTAGTGGTTCAGGACAGGACCAAGAGACCCAGTACTTC
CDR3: CASGSGQDQETQYF

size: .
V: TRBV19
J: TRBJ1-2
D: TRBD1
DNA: TGTGCCTCACAGTCCGGGACAGGGGGTAGTGGCTACACCTTC
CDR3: CASQSGTGGSGYTF

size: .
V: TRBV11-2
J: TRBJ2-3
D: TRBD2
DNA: TGTGCCAGCAGCTTAGGTTCGACTAGCATAGATACGCAGTATTTT
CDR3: CASSLGSTSIDTQYF

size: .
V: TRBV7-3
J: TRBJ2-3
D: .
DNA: TGTGCCAGCAGCTTTGGGGGCGGAGACACAGATACGCAGTATTTT
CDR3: CASSFGGGDTDTQYF

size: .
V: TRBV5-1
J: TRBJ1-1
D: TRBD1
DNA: TGCGCCAGCAGCTCGACAGGGGGGAACACTGAAGCTTTCTTT
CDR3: CASSSTGGNTEAFF

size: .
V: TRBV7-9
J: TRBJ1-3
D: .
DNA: TGTGCCAGCAGCTTAGACGCCTCGGGGAGCACCATATATTTT
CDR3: CASSLDASGSTIYF

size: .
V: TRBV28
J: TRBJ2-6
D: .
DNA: TGTGCCAGCGGTTTGGCTTCTGGGGCCAACGTCCTGACTTTC
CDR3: CASGLASGANVLTF

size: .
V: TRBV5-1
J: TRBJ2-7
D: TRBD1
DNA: TGCGCCAGCAGCTCGTGGGACAGGGGAGAACTAGGGCAGTACTTC
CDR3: CASSSWDRGELGQYF

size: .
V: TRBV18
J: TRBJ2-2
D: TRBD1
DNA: TGTGCCAGCTCATCCGGGACAGGGGGCACCGGGGAGCTGTTTTTT
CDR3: CASSSGTGGTGELFF

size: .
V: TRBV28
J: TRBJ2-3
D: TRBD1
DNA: TGTGCCAGCAGTTTTGACCGGGACAGCTACACAGATACGCAGTATTTT
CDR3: CASSFDRDSYTDTQYF

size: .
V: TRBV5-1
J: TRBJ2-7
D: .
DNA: TGCGCCAGCAGCCAAGCATCCCCCTACGAGCAGTACTTC
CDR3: CASSQASPYEQYF

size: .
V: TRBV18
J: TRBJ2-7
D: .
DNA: TGTGCCAGCTCACCTCCGACCCCCTACTACGAGCAGTACTTC
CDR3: CASSPPTPYYEQYF